The entry below describes one TCR beta chain. What it binds is unknown. Germline V gives CDR1 MDHEN, CDR2 SYDVKM. The CDR3 has 11 residues. V was pared by 3 bases and J by 14 bases, with 4 bases of the junction left unmatched. This sample was included in a study of vaccination and CD4 T cells after COVID-19. The sample's treatment: approximately 9-day PBMC culture with coronavirus spike peptide pools or control peptides (ViraFEST assay). Investigators obtained the unexposed donor's CD4+ T cells before the COVID-19 pandemic (2011-2018). The Oncomine TCR Beta short-read assay generated sequence data from the DNA of cultured CD4+ T cells. Each CDR3 protein is one row after TCRdb ran MiXCR on the PCR reads. This table has 7,000 to 9,000 distinct CDR3 sequences, around 45% appearing once.

The receptor comes from a human donor in good health. The material sequenced was CD4+ T cells from blood, cultured in vitro. The J gene is TRBJ2-1, the V gene TRBV28, with TRBD2 identical over 7 bases. DNA of the CDR3: TGTGCCAGCAGTTTTTCGGGACTAAAGTTCTTC. It codes for CASSFSGLKFF.